The 10 T cell receptor beta chains presented below share a single source sample, sequenced in a study of human T cells and chemical hapten exposure. A single record per CDR3 protein comes from TCRdb applying MiXCR to the RACE reads. This table has about 340,000 distinct CDR3 sequences, approximately 6.9% appearing once. Indicated time point: patch test 1, 2 weeks after DPC sensitization. Stated treatment: therapeutic diphenylcyclopropenone sensitization with weekly scalp DPC. The material sequenced was whole blood, taken in connection with sensitization to the hapten diphenylcyclopropenone (DPC). The receptors originated from a young woman with alopecia areata. Some clones in this sample may be carry-over from other donors' samples.

This clonotype was detected only a few times. V usage is TRBV28 and J usage is TRBJ2-7; D is possibly TRBD2 (5 bases). The germline V gene encodes CDR1 MDHEN and CDR2 SYDVKM. This CDR3 has 15 residues. Trimming left V 2 bases short and J 4 bases short, with 15 bases between. CDR3 amino acids: CASSLRRMRGYEQYF. Here the CDR3 DNA reads TGTGCCAGCAGTTTACGACGGATGAGAGGGTACGAGCAGTACTTC.

V and J are TRBV11-2 and TRBJ1-4; 12 bases match TRBD1. CDR1 is SGHAT and CDR2 is FQNNGV in the germline V gene. This CDR3 is built from 17 residues. Germline trimming cut 1 base from V and 7 bases from J; bases unmatched to any gene: 7. This CDR3 is CASSLGPGTGGGEKLFF. CDR3 bases: TGTGCCAGCAGCTTAGGACCCGGGACAGGGGGCGGTGAAAAACTGTTTTTT.

This clonotype was observed many times. This chain connects TRBV6-5 to TRBJ1-5, with 9 nucleotides matching TRBD1. CDR3 length: 16 amino acids. Unmatched junction bases numbered 10, after V lost 6 bases and J lost 4 bases. Germline V gene lookup returns CDR1 MNHEY and CDR2 SVGAGI. CDR3 amino acids: CASSSLTGGGNQPQHF. The CDR3 DNA is TGTGCCAGCAGCAGCCTGACAGGGGGTGGTAATCAGCCCCAGCATTTT.

Only a few counts were recorded for this clonotype. The V and J genes are TRBV6-5 and TRBJ1-4, with 8 bases lining up with TRBD1. There are 19 residues in the CDR3. Germline V CDR1 and CDR2: MNHEY, SVGAGI. V dropped 4 bases and J dropped 4; count of bases not matched to a gene: 17. CDR3: CASSSTGTGPLAYNEKLFF. CDR3 DNA sequence: TGTGCCAGCAGTTCTACCGGGACAGGTCCTTTAGCATATAATGAAAAACTGTTTTTT.

This clonotype has at least ten counts. The chain uses TRBV11-2 and TRBJ2-5; no reliable D call. V lost 0 bases and J 3 bases, leaving 8 bases between the germline ends. CDR1 is SGHAT, CDR2 FQNNGV, per germline. The CDR3 consists of 14 residues. CDR3 in DNA: TGTGCCAGCAGCTTAGAATGGGGTGAAGAGACCCAGTACTTC. Translation: CASSLEWGEETQYF.

This clonotype was seen a few times. This chain joins TRBV3-1 and TRBJ1-1; tentative D call: TRBD1 (5 bases). Germline V lookup: CDR1 LGHDT, CDR2 YNNKEL (reference sequence). V gave up 0 bases and J gave up 5 bases, with 19 bases separating them. The CDR3 spans 17 residues. CDR3 residues: CASSQDQSGRGWTEAFF. In DNA, the CDR3 is TGTGCCAGCAGCCAAGATCAATCGGGAAGGGGTTGGACTGAAGCTTTCTTT.

The sample holds many counts of this clonotype. This chain links TRBV5-1 with TRBJ2-5, with a weak D call TRBD2 (5 bases). This CDR3 region has 15 residues. V was pared by 3 bases and J by 3 bases, with 15 bases between. From germline, CDR1 is SGHRS and CDR2 YFSETQ. For the CDR3, the DNA is TGCGCCAGCAGCTCTGAAGGAGGTACCAAAGAGACCCAGTACTTC. Amino acids: CASSSEGGTKETQYF.

The rearrangement joins TRBV18 to TRBJ1-1; 8 bases fit TRBD1. With V trimmed by 3 bases and J by 1 base, 7 bases remained unmatched. Germline assignment: CDR1 KGHSH and CDR2 LQKENI. The CDR3 is 16 amino acids. CDR3 amino acids: CASSPNPTGENTEAFF. Written as DNA, the CDR3 is TGTGCCAGCTCACCCAACCCGACAGGGGAGAACACTGAAGCTTTCTTT.

The rearrangement uses TRBV20-1 and TRBJ1-5; TRBD1 is a possible D gene (5 bases). V gave up 6 bases and J gave up 2 bases, with 14 bases separating them. The CDR3 contains 14 residues. Germline values: CDR1 DFQATT, CDR2 SNEGSKA (reference sequence). For the CDR3, the DNA is TGCAGTGCCGCGAGAGGGGCAGGCAATCAGCCCCAGCATTTT. The encoded protein is CSAARGAGNQPQHF.

There are many counts of this clonotype. The chain carries TRBV19 and TRBJ2-6, with D possibly being TRBD1 (7 bases). V lost 5 bases and J 2 bases, leaving 16 bases between the germline ends. The CDR3 has 17 residues. CDR1 is LNHDA, CDR2 SQIVND, per germline (reference sequence). CDR3 residues: CASSRRGTDAGANVLTF. In nucleotides, the CDR3 is TGTGCCAGTAGTCGTCGGGGGACAGATGCTGGGGCCAACGTCCTGACTTTC.